This T cell receptor beta chain was captured in a study of shared clonotypes between healthy human individuals. The protocol was immunoSEQ multiplex PCR, while the TCRdb copy is restricted to in-frame clones and leaves out a portion. The sample carries over 2 million clones, approximately 95% recorded once. This clone appeared a single time. Its antigen remains unknown. Study-level results: Four donors shared about 4.8% of their naive CD4 clonotypes.

The naive CD8 population came from CD45RO-negative cells selected for CCR7, without terminally differentiated effector memory CD45RA+ cells. The specimen was naive CD8+ T cells sorted from blood. This clonotype was sampled from a man aged 18 to 35 in good health.

The CDR3 DNA sequence: TGTGCCAGCAGGGCAGGGGAATCCGAGCAGTACTTC. Translating it yields CASRAGESEQYF. The chain combines TRBV5-5 with TRBJ2-7; TRBD1 is a possible D gene (6 bases). Germline V gives CDR1 SGHKS, CDR2 YYEKEE (reference sequence). The V and J ends lost 5 bases and 6 bases respectively, with 12 bases between them. The CDR3 covers 12 residues.